This T cell receptor (beta chain) was profiled in a study of T cell responses to AZD1222 COVID-19 vaccine. This CDR3 is built from 15 residues. With 2 bases removed from V and 6 bases from J, the gap between germline ends came to 18 bases. The germline V gene encodes CDR1 SGDLS and CDR2 YYNGEE. Data came from immunoSEQ multiplex PCR; TCRdb stores just in-frame clones and leaves some out. The data show 100,000 to 120,000 clones, around 82% seen once. This TCR was recovered from an adult in good health. The chain joins TRBV9 to TRBJ2-7; TRBD2 might be the D (6 bases). The source was peripheral blood, collected on day 0 of AZD1222 vaccination. CDR3 nucleotides: TGTGCCAGCAGCGTTTACCGGGACTCCTCGGGCGAGCAGTACTTC. Protein sequence: CASSVYRDSSGEQYF.